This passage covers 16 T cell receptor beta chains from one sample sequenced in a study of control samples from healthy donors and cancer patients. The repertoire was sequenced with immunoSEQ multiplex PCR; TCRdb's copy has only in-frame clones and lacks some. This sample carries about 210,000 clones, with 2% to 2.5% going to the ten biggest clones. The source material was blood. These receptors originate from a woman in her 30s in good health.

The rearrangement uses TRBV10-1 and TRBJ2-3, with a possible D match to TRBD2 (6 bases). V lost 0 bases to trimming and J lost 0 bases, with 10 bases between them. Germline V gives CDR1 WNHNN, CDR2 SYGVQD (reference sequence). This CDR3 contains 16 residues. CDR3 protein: CASSESTGASTDTQYF. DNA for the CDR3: TGCGCCAGCAGTGAGTCAACGGGAGCTAGCACAGATACGCAGTATTTT.

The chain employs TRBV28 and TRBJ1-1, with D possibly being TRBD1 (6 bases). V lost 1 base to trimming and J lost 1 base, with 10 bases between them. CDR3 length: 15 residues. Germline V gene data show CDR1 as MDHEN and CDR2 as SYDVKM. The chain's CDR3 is CASSLFGGQNTEAFF. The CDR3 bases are TGTGCCAGCAGTTTATTTGGGGGGCAGAACACTGAAGCTTTCTTT. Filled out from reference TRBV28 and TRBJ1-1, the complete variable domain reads DVKVTQSSRYLVKRTGEKVFLECVQDMDHENMFWYRQDPGLGLRLIYFSYDVKMKEKGDIPEGYSVSREKKERFSLILESASTNQTSMYLCASSLFGGQNTEAFFGQGTRLTVV.

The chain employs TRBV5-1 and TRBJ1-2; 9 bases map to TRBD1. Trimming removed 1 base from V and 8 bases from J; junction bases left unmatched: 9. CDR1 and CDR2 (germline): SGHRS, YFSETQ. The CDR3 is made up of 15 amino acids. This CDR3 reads CASSLRPGQGNGYTF. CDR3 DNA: TGCGCCAGCAGCTTGAGACCGGGACAGGGTAACGGCTACACCTTC.

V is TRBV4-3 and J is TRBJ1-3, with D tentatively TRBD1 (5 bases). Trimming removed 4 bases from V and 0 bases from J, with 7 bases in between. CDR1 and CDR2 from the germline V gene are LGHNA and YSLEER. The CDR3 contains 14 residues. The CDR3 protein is CASSRDFSGNTIYF. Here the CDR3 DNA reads TGCGCCAGCAGCCGGGACTTCTCTGGAAACACCATATATTTT.

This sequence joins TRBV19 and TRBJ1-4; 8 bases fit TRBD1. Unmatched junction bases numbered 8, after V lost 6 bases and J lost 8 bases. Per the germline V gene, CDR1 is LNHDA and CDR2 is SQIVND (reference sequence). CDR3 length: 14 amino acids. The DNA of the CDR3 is TGTGCCAGTAGACTCCGGGACAGGTTCGAAAAACTGTTTTTT. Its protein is CASRLRDRFEKLFF.

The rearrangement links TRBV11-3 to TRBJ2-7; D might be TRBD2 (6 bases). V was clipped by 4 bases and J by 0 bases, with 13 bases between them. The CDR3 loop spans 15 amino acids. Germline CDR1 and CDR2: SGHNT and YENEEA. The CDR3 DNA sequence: TGTGCCAGCAGCTGGGGGACTTCTCCCTCCTACGAGCAGTACTTC. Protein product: CASSWGTSPSYEQYF.

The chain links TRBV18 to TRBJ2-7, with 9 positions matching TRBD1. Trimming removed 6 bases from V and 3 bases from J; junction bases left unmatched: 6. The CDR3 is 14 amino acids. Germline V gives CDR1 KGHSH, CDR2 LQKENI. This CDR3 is CASSPGTGIYEQYF. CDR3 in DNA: TGTGCCAGCTCCCCCGGGACAGGGATCTACGAGCAGTACTTC.

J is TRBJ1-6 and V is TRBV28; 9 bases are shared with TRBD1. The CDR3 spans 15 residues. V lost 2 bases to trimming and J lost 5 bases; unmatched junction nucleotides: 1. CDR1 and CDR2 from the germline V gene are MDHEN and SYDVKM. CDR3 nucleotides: TGTGCCAGCAGTTTAGGGGACAGGGATAATTCACCCCTCCACTTT. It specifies CASSLGDRDNSPLHF.

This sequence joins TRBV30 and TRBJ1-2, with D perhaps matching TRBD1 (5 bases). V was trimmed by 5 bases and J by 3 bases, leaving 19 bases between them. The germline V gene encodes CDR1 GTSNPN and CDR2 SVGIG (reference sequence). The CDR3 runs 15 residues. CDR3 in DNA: TGTGCCTGGCTAGGTAAAGGGGCTAGAGACTATGGCTACACCTTC. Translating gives CAWLGKGARDYGYTF. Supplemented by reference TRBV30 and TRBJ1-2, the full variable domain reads SQTIHQWPATLVQPVGSPLSLECTVEGTSNPNLYWYRQAAGRGLQLLFYSVGIGQISSEVPQNLSASRPQDRQFILSSKKLLLSDSGFYLCAWLGKGARDYGYTFGSGTRLTVV.

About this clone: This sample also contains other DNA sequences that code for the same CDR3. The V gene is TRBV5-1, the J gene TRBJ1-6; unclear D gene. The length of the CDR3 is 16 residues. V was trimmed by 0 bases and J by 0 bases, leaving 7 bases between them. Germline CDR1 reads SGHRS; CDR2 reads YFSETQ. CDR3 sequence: CASSLAPGSYNSPLHF. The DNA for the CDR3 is TGCGCCAGCAGCTTGGCCCCGGGCTCCTATAATTCACCCCTCCACTTT.

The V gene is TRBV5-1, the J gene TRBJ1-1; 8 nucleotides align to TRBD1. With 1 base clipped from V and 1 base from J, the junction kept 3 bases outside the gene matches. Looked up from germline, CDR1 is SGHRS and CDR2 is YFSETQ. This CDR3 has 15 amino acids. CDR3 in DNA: TGCGCCAGCAGCTTGCGACAGGGGACGAACACTGAAGCTTTCTTT. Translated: CASSLRQGTNTEAFF.

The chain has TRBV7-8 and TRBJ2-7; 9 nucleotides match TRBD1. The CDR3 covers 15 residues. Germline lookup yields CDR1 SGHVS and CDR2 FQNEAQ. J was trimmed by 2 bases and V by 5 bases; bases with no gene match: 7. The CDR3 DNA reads TGTGCCAGCAGCCGGTTGGGGACAGGGACCTACGAGCAGTACTTC. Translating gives CASSRLGTGTYEQYF. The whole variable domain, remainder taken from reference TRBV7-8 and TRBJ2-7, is GAGVSQSPRYKVAKRGQDVALRCDPISGHVSLFWYQQALGQGPEFLTYFQNEAQLDKSGLPSDRFFAERPEGSVSTLKIQRTQQEDSAVYLCASSRLGTGTYEQYFGPGTRLTVT.

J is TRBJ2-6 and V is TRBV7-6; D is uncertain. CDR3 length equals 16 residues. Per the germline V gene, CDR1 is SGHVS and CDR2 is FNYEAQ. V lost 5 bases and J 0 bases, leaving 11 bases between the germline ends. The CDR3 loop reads CASSQTRYSGANVLTF. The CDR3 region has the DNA TGTGCCAGCAGCCAGACGCGGTACTCTGGGGCCAACGTCCTGACTTTC.

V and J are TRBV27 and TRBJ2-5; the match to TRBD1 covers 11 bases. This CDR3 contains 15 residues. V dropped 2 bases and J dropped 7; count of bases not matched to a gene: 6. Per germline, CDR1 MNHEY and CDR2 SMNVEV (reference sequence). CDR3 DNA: TGTGCCAGCAGTTTAAACCGGGACAGGGGGGGGACCCAGTACTTC. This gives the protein CASSLNRDRGGTQYF.

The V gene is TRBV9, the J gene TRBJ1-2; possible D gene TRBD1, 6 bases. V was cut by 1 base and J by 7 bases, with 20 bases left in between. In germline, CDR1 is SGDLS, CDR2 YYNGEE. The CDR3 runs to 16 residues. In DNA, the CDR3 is TGTGCCAGCAGCGTAAAACAGGGATGGGGCATTGGTGGCTACACCTTC. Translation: CASSVKQGWGIGGYTF.

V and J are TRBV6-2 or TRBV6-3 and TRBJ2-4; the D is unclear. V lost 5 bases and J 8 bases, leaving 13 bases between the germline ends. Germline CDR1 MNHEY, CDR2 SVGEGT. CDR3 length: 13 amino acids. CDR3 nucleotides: TGTGCCAGCAGTCTGATACCTCGGCACATTCAGTACTTC. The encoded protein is CASSLIPRHIQYF.